These T cell receptor beta chains were read from a single sample in a study of immune reconstitution after stem cell transplant in scleroderma. MiXCR, run by TCRdb on the RT-PCR reads, gives a single entry per CDR3 protein. The sample includes over a thousand distinct CDR3 sequences, less than 20% seen only once; the top ten take just under 55%. The material was obtained before or after autologous hematopoietic stem cell transplantation (not recorded which). The receptors originated from a female donor with systemic sclerosis. Both conserved end residues are part of each CDR3. D genes are given only for firm matches. The size of a clone is reported for some rows only, either as once, few or many, or as a class for expanded clones.

J gene,D gene,V gene,clone size,CDR3 protein,CDR3 DNA
TRBJ2-3,TRBD1,TRBV7-9,.,CASRSIPGQKSTQYF,TGTGCCAGCAGGTCAATTCCGGGACAGAAGTCTACGCAGTATTTT
TRBJ2-2,.,TRBV5-5,medium-sized,CASSLAVVTTSAGELFF,TGTGCCAGCAGCTTGGCCGTTGTCACTACTAGTGCCGGGGAGCTGTTTTTT
TRBJ2-7,.,TRBV5-1,medium-sized,CASSGETGDEQYF,TGCGCCAGCAGCGGAGAAACAGGTGACGAGCAGTACTTC
TRBJ2-2,TRBD1,TRBV5-4,.,CASSRPTGETGELFF,TGTGCCAGCAGCCGGCCGACAGGGGAAACCGGGGAGCTGTTTTTT
TRBJ1-4,.,TRBV6-2/TRBV6-3,medium-sized,CASIPAASNEKLFF,TGTGCCAGCATACCCGCGGCATCTAATGAAAAACTGTTTTTT
TRBJ2-5,TRBD2,TRBV6-5,.,CASSHRGGAETQYF,TGTGCCAGCAGCCACCGGGGGGGGGCGGAGACCCAGTACTTC
TRBJ1-1,.,TRBV7-3,few,CASSLTLSTEAFF,TGTGCCAGCAGCTTAACTCTGTCCACTGAAGCTTTCTTT
TRBJ1-4,.,TRBV21-1,few,CASSITVKSDEKLFF,TGTGCCAGCAGCATCACGGTTAAGAGCGATGAAAAACTGTTTTTT
TRBJ1-5,.,TRBV24-1,.,CATSDRGHTHNHPQHF,TGTGCCACCAGTGACCGCGGACATACCCACAATCATCCCCAGCATTTT
TRBJ2-7,.,TRBV6-5,medium-sized,CASSYSRQGTHEQYF,TGTGCCAGCAGTTACTCGAGGCAGGGCACGCACGAGCAGTACTTC